This T cell receptor beta chain was observed in a study of cytomegalovirus exposure and HLA in healthy donors (dated by TCRdb to the late 2010s). Regarding the complete study: According to an earlier analysis of 587 of the donors, some 180 million T cells yielded 90 million to 140 million unique TCR beta sequences and about 300 Gb of sequence data. Rather than drawing on any new phenotypic data, the later analysis identified candidate immune exposures from TCR beta sequences and the way those sequences occurred across donors. Among the roughly 400 genotyped donors, more than 70% belonged to the genetic ancestry cluster associated with self-reported Caucasian donors. In an earlier analysis of 587 of the donors, high-throughput TCR beta sequencing was used to judge whether each TCR beta V gene segment behaved as functional or pseudogenic. Every discovery cohort repertoire had been produced on one sequencing platform. Approximately 300 gigabases of sequencing data and about 92 million unique TCR sequences made up an early release that covered approximately 700 HLA-typed donors. Alongside the repertoire data, information on donor age, sex, ethnicity and CMV serostatus was compiled. Genome-wide SNP genotypes for about 55% of the 666 donors were used in a later genetic analysis, which treated that subset as a discovery cohort. Five DR-DQ haplotypes were treated as single units for association and clustering because of strong linkage in the cohort. Typing coverage differed by locus: A, B, C, DRB1 and DQB1 were typed in roughly 620-630 donors, DQA1 in around 500, DPA1 in around 610, and DPB1 in just under 490. The study was designed to test whether signatures of past pathogen exposure could be identified by cataloging public T cell receptors. Class I and class II HLA loci were covered by the typing at four-digit resolution. Across about 370 genotyped donors of the cohort, an average of about 220,000 unique TCR beta nucleotide sequences per donor were sequenced, and roughly 18% of those sequences were non-productive. The study used immunosequencing to profile the T cell repertoires of 666 subjects and linked those repertoires to cytomegalovirus serostatus. In a later analysis, previously published TCR beta repertoires from roughly 710 donors were re-analyzed and high-resolution HLA genotyping was added so that TCR occurrence patterns could be studied. To predict cytomegalovirus infection status, the study brought together high-throughput TCR immunosequencing, statistical association of individual TCRs with disease status, and machine learning. A separate validation cohort of over a hundred different subjects was used in addition to the roughly 700-subject first cohort. The paper's findings and limits, for the study overall: An association between a missense DCLRE1C variant and V-gene and J-gene trimming of TCR beta chains was found in a later genetic analysis and replicated in an independent cohort. In a later analysis, about 16,000 TCR beta sequences were associated with specific HLA alleles at a false discovery rate of 0.05. A total of 164 TCR beta chains were listed by the study as associated with cytomegalovirus. The sequencing pipeline was judged likely to have produced a cluster of highly shared sequence variants as a technical artifact. Cytomegalovirus status was reported to be diagnosed by the classifier with high specificity and sensitivity in both the original and validation cohorts. This cohort had only TCR beta chains sequenced, and the lack of alpha or paired-chain data limited which features could be detected. Compared with the 666-donor mean, donors in an Asian-associated ancestry cluster had fewer N-insertions in productive TCRs, according to a later genetic analysis. Across donors, most TCR sequences were observed very rarely, whereas some public TCRs were present in many individuals. The authors suggested that the approach could potentially be generalized to other disease states and immunological phenotypes. In a later analysis, TCR association rates were found to vary across HLA loci, with the most associated TCRs seen for DRB1 alleles and the fewest for HLA-C alleles. A later analysis found that most CMV-associated TCR beta chains appeared HLA-restricted, with HLA associations seemingly driven largely by CMV exposure. Because HLA typing was unavailable for some donors at each locus, only the typed subset was used in association tests. Some IMGT-functional V segments, including TRBV6-2 and TRBV6-3, could not be distinguished by the 87-base-pair reads and were therefore excluded. Because counts were too low, roughly 17 rarely observed V segments, including chromosome 9 orphons, were left out of the earlier analysis of approximately 500 of the donors. A further reported finding was that TCR beta sequences accurately predicted the HLA-A and HLA-B alleles for most subjects in the first cohort. A later analysis found that HLA-associated TCR beta chains were more clonally expanded and had lower generation probabilities than equally common non-associated chains. In an earlier analysis of some 640 of the donors, most TCR beta V segments were observed in productive rearrangements about 87% or about 30% of the time, broadly matching IMGT annotations. Sequencing depth was assumed to be roughly uniform across donors in the presence/absence analyses, though that assumption may not hold. CMV serostatus was the only immune exposure information available for the cohort. Correlated functional status among segregating V segments might reflect linkage disequilibrium, but an unknown experimental factor could not be ruled out. When HLA alleles, especially DR and DQ, strongly co-occurred, TCR associations were difficult to assign to individual alleles. According to a later analysis, parvovirus B19, influenza, CMV and Epstein-Barr virus appeared linked to several top co-occurrence clusters. In vitro tests confirmed that a few of the cytomegalovirus-associated TCR beta chains recognize cytomegalovirus antigens.

The CDR3 runs 14 amino acids, cysteine and phenylalanine included. Solely the CDR3 DNA is kept, with 42 bases framed from the first base. V trim: 4 bases; J trim: 8 bases; unmatched bases: 6. As encoded in the germline V gene (reference sequence), CDR1 is LNHDA while CDR2 is SQIVND. Concerning this clone itself: Its antigen is currently not known. No base-level quality is on record; no much larger clone is a single base apart.

Libraries were constructed by the immunoSEQ multiplex PCR assay. A mixture of 60 forward primers for TCR Vbeta segments and 13 reverse primers for TCR Jbeta segments was used in the multiplex PCR. The CDR3 region of rearranged TCR beta genes was amplified from genomic DNA with a multiplex PCR assay. The amplified TCR beta libraries were sequenced on the Illumina HiSeq System as 87-base-pair reads. On the authors' methods: Across the 600 to 700 repertoires, a later analysis counted 60 million to 90 million unique TCR beta chains, 9 million to 14 million of which were shared by at least two donors. Raw reads were error-corrected and collapsed into unique sequences with a nearest-neighbor algorithm that merged closely related sequences to remove PCR and sequencing errors. V, D and J gene segments were assigned by aligning CDR3 sequences to IMGT reference sequences. For a sequence to be retained, at least a six-nucleotide match to both a V gene segment and a J gene segment was required. Rearrangements were called productive when the CDR3 lacked stop codons and stayed in frame with V and J; all others were non-productive. Following IMGT convention, CDR3 was defined as the stretch from the second conserved V-encoded cysteine up to the conserved J-encoded phenylalanine. In an earlier analysis of approximately 590 of the donors, sequences lacking an unambiguous match to a single V gene segment were excluded. An earlier analysis of several hundred of the donors called V segments functional above 56.7% productive rearrangements and segregating when the between-donor standard deviation exceeded 5%. A statistical classification framework was built to diagnose cytomegalovirus status from the catalog of TCR beta chain sequences. In a later analysis, V and J genes were assigned by comparing TCR nucleotide sequences against IMGT/GENE-DB human TR gene sequences. Using the TCRdist pipeline, a later analysis assigned CDR3 sequences along with most-parsimonious VDJ recombination scenarios. A later analysis defined each TCR beta chain by its CDR3 amino acid sequence plus V-gene family, and excluded reads lacking a unique V-gene family. As a way to deal with suspected cross-contamination and a sequencing artifact, a later analysis dropped 450 to 700 nucleotide sequences that were highly shared and had low generation probability. For each public chain, a later analysis derived a clonal expansion index from normalized ranks of inferred template counts within each repertoire. Generation probabilities in a later analysis came from a VDJ recombination model fitted to out-of-frame rearrangements, and those results were checked against IGoR. Hypergeometric tests were used in a later analysis to score TCR-TCR, TCR-HLA and TCR-CMV co-occurrence, with a repertoire-size bias correction applied to the TCR pairs. False discovery rates were estimated in a later analysis by permuting HLA or CMV assignments 20 times. In a later analysis, co-occurring TCRs were grouped using DBSCAN, and TCRdist sequence similarity was added for clustering within HLA-allele-positive subsets. For co-occurrence clustering, repertoires with fewer than 30,000 or more than 120,000 public chains were excluded, along with a handful of repertoires with anomalous nucleotide sharing. Drawn from immuneACCESS, this table holds only the in-frame rearrangements with V and J called that TCRdb kept. Clones are partly lost; checked studies trace under half to an unresolved V gene and leave the rest unexplained. Clonal size and the V and J genes are those of that table, whereas D and trimming came from the DNA. The sample table lists around 120,000 clones, less than 65% of them with a count of one. Jointly, the top ten make up approximately 9.1% of the sample.

The cohort was made up of 650 to 700 healthy bone marrow donors. At the time of sampling, every cohort member was nominally healthy, though immune exposures that went unrecorded were likely present. The donor tested CMV seropositive, placing the donor among the 250 to 350 seropositive members of the cohort. Every donor gave a peripheral blood sample, and the peripheral blood mononuclear cells from that sample were used for TCR beta sequencing. The Qiagen DNeasy Blood Extraction Kit was used to extract genomic DNA from the blood cell samples. The clonotype originates from a middle-aged man in good health and CMV-seropositive. Material: PBMCs. The chain is encoded by TRBV19 joined to TRBJ1-1, with 11 middle bases fitting TRBD1. The nucleotides are TGTGCCAGTAGTAACGGACAGGGGGCAGTGGAAGCTTTCTTT. Translated, it reads CASSNGQGAVEAFF.